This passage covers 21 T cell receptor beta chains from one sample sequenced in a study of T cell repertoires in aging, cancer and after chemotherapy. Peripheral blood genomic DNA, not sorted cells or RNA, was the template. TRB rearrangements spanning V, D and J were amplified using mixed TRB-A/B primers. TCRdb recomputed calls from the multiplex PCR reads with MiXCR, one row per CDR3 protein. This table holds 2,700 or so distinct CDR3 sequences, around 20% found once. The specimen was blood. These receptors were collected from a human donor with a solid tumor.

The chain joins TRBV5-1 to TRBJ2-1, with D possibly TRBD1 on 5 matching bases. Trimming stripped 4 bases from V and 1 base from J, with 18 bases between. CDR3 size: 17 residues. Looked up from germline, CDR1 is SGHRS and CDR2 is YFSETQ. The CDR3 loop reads CASSPAGAMGSYNEQFF. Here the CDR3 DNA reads TGCGCCAGCAGCCCAGCTGGGGCTATGGGTTCCTACAATGAGCAGTTCTTC.

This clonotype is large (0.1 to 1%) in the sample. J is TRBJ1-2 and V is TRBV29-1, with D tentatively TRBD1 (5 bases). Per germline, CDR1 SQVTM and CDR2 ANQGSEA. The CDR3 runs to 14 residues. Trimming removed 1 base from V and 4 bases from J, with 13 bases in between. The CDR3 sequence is CSVEVLGAGYGYTF. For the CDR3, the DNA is TGCAGCGTTGAAGTATTAGGGGCGGGCTATGGCTACACCTTC.

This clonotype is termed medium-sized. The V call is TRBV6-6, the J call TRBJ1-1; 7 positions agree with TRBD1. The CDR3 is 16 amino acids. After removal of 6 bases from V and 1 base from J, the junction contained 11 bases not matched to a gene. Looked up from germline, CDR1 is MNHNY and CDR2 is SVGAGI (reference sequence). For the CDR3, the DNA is TGTGCCAGCAGCCTAATGACAGGGAGCGGGAACACTGAAGCTTTCTTT. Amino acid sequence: CASSLMTGSGNTEAFF.

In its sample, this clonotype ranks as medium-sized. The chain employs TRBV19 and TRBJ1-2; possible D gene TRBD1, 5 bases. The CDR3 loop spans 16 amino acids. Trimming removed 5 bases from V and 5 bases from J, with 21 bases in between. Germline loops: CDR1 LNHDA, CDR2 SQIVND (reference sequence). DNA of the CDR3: TGTGCCAGTAGTGCGAGGGGCCCATCTGGGGTGTATGGCTACACCTTC. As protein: CASSARGPSGVYGYTF.

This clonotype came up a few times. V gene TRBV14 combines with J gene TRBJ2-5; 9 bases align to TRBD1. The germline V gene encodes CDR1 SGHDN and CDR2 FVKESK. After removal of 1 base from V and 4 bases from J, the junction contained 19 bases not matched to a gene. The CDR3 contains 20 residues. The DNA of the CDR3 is TGTGCCAGCAGCCAAGTCACAGGGGGCTCGGGTTTGACAAGAAGAGAGACCCAGTACTTC. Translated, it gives CASSQVTGGSGLTRRETQYF.

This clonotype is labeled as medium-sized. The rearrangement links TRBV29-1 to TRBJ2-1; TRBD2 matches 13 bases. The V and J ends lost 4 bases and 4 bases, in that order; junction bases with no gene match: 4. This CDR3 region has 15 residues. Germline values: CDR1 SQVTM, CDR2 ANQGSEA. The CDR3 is CSVGLAGGFYNEQFF. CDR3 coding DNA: TGCAGCGTTGGACTAGCGGGGGGTTTTTACAATGAGCAGTTCTTC.

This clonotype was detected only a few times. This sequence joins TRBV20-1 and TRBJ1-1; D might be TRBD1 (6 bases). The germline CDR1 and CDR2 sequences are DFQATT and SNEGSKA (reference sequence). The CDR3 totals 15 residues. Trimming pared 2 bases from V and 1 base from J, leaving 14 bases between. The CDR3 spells CSARPDTGWNTEAFF. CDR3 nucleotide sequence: TGCAGTGCTAGACCCGATACAGGGTGGAACACTGAAGCTTTCTTT.

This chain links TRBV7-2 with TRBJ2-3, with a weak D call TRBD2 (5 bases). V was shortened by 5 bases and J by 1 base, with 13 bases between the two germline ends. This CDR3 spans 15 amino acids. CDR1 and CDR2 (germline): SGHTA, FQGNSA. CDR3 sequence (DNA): TGTGCCAGCAGCCCGCTGCGGGTACGCACAGATACGCAGTATTTT. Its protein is CASSPLRVRTDTQYF.

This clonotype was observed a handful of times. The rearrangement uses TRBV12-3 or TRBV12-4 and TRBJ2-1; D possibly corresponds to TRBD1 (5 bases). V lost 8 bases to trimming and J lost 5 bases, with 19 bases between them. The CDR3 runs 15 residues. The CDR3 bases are TGTGCCAGCTTGATGGACAATTCAATTAACAATGAGCAGTTCTTC. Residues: CASLMDNSINNEQFF.

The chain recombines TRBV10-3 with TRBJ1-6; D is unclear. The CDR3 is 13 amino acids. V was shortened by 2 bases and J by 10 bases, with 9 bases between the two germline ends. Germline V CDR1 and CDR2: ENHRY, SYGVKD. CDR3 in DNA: TGTGCCATCAGTGAGAAACAGATCTCACCCCTCCACTTT. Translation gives CAISEKQISPLHF.

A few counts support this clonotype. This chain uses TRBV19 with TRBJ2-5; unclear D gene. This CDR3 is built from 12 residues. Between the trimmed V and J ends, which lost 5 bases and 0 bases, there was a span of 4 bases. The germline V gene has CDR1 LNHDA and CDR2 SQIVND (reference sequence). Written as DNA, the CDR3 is TGTGCCAGTAGTCTACACCAAGAGACCCAGTACTTC. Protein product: CASSLHQETQYF.

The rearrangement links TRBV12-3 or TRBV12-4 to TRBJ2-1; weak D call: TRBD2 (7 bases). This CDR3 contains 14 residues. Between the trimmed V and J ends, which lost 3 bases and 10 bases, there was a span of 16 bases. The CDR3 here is CASSFSGGAREQFF. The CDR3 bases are TGTGCCAGCAGTTTCTCGGGGGGCGCCCGGGAGCAGTTCTTC.

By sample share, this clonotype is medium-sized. CDR3 sequence: CASSTDHRVGGNQPQHF. As DNA, the CDR3 is TGTGCCAGTAGTACCGATCACAGGGTTGGTGGCAATCAGCCCCAGCATTTT. The gene calls are TRBV19 and TRBJ1-5; perhaps TRBD1 as D (6 bases). CDR3 size: 17 residues. Trimming removed 4 bases from V and 2 bases from J, with 18 bases in between. Germline loops: CDR1 LNHDA, CDR2 SQIVND (reference sequence).

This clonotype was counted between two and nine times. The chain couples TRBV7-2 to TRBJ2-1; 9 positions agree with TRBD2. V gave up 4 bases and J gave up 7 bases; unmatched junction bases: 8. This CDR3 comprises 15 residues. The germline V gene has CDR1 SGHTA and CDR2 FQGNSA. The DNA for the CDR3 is TGTGCCAGCAGCTCCCGCGGCGGGGGGGGGAATGAGCAGTTCTTC. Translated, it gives CASSSRGGGGNEQFF.

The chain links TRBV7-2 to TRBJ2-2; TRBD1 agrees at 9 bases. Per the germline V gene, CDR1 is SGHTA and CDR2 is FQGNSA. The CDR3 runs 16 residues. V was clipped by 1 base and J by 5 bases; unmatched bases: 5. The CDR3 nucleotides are TGTGCCAGCAGCTTAGAACAGGGGGCGCGAACCGGGGAGCTGTTTTTT. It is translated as CASSLEQGARTGELFF.

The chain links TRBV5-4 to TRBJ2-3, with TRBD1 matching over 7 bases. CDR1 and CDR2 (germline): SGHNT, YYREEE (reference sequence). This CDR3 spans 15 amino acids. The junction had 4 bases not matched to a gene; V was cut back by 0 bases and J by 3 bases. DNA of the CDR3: TGTGCCAGCAGCTTGGCGGGACAGCCAACAGATACGCAGTATTTT. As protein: CASSLAGQPTDTQYF.

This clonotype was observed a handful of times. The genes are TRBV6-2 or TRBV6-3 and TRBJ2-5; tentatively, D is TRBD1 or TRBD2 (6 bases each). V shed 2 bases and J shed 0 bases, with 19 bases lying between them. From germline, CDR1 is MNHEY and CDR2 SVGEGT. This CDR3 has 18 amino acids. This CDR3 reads CASSYDPVGGPYQETQYF. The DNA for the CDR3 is TGTGCCAGCAGTTACGACCCGGTGGGGGGCCCCTACCAAGAGACCCAGTACTTC.

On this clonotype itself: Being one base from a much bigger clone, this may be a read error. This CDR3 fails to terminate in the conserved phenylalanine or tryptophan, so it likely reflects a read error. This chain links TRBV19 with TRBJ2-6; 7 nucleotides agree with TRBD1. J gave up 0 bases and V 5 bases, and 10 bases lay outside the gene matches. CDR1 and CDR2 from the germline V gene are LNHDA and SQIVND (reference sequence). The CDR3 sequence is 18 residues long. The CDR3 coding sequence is TGTGCCAGTAGTCTTACAGGGGTCCCATCCTCTGGGGCCAACGTCCTGACTTCC. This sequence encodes CASSLTGVPSSGANVLTS.

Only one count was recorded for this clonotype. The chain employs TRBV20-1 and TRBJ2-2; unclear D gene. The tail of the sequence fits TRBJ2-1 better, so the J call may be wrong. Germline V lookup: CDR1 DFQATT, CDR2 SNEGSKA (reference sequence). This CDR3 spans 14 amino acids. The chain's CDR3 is CSARGCAADEEQFF. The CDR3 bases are TGCAGTGCTAGGGGCTGTGCGGCGGACGAGGAGCAGTTCTTC.

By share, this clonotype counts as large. For the CDR3, the DNA is TGTGCCAGCAGTTTACAGGGGGCGAACTACGAGCAGTACTTC. Translated, it gives CASSLQGANYEQYF. The chain combines TRBV27 with TRBJ2-7; 8 bases agree with TRBD1. CDR1 and CDR2 (germline): MNHEY, SMNVEV (reference sequence). The CDR3 runs 14 residues. The V gene end was trimmed by 2 bases and the J gene end by 3 bases; junction bases not matched to a gene: 3.

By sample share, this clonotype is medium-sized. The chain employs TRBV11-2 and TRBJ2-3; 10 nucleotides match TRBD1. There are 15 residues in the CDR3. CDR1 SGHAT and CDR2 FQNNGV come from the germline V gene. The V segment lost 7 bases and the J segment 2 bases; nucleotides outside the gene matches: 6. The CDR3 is CASTAGQGYTDTQYF. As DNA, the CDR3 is TGTGCCAGCACCGCGGGACAGGGGTACACAGATACGCAGTATTTT.